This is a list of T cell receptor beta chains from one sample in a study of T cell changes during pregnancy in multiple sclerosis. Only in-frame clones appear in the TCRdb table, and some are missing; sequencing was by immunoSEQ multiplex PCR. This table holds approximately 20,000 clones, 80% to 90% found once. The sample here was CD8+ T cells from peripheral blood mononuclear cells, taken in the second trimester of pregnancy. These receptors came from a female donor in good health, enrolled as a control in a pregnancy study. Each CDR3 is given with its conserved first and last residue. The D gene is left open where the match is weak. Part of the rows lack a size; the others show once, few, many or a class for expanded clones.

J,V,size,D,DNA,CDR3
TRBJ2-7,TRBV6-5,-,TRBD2,TGTGCCAGCAGGCCGACTAGCGGGAGTTACGAGCAGTACTTC,CASRPTSGSYEQYF
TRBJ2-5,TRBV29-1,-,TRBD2,TGCAGCGTTGACGGGACTAGCGGGAGGGAGGCTGAAGAGACCCAGTACTTC,CSVDGTSGREAEETQYF
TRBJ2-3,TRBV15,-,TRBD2,TGTGCCACCAGCAGAGCCCTAGAGATTCTTTCCAGGCTACGGGGACTAGCGGTCCCAGATACGCAGTATTTT,CATSRALEILSRLRGLAVPDTQYF
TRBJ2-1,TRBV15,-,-,TGTGCCACCAGCAGCTACAGGGACAATGAGCAGTTCTTC,CATSSYRDNEQFF
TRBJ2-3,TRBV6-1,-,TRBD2,TGTGCCAGCAGTGAACTAGCGGGGGCCCCAGATACGCAGTATTTT,CASSELAGAPDTQYF
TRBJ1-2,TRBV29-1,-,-,TGCAGCGCCGTGACAGACTATGGCTACACCTTC,CSAVTDYGYTF
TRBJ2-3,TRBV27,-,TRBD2,TGTGCCAGCAGTCCGGACCTAGCGGGGGGGCTTGCGGATACGCAGTATTTT,CASSPDLAGGLADTQYF
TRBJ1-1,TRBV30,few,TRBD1,TGTGCCTGGAGGGCACAGGGGGCATTAGCTGAAGCTTTCTTT,CAWRAQGALAEAFF
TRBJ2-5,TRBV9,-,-,TGTGCCAGCAGCGTAGGGGCCAGCGGCCCCTATATTCAAGAGACCCAGTACTTC,CASSVGASGPYIQETQYF
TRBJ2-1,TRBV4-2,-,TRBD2,TGTGCCAGCAGCCAAGAGCTAGCGGGAGGGCATGATGAGCAGTTCTTC,CASSQELAGGHDEQFF
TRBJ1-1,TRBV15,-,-,TGTGCCACCAGCAGTGTTCCGGTTGAAGCTTTCTTT,CATSSVPVEAFF
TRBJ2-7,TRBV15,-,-,TGTGCCACCAGCAGAGACACCCGTGAGGTGTCAGCCCCCTACGAGCAGTACTTC,CATSRDTREVSAPYEQYF
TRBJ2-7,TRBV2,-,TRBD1,TGTGCCAGCAGTGACACAGGGGGGATTTTC,CASSDTGGIF
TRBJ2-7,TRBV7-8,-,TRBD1,TGTGCCAGCAGCCGTGGACAGGGTGCCTACGAGCAGTACTTC,CASSRGQGAYEQYF
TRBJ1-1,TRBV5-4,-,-,TGTGCCAGCAGCTTGGTCAGGGTCAGCATGATGAACACTGAAGCTTTCTTT,CASSLVRVSMMNTEAFF